These T cell receptor beta chains were read from a single sample in a study of beta chain features in type 1 diabetes. Profiled with immunoSEQ multiplex PCR; TCRdb holds only in-frame clones, not every one. The sample shows 80,000 to 90,000 clones, about a third of them seen only once. Sequencing used stem cell memory CD4+ T cells from blood. The origin of the receptors is a woman aged 18-29 years in good health. The CDR3 runs from the conserved cysteine through the conserved F or W. The D gene is left open where the match is weak. Size tells how often a clone was seen (once, few, many) or the class of an expanded clone, and some rows leave it out.

>TRBV30|TRBJ1-4|TRBD1|.|15
TGTGCCTGGTCATCTCCCGGGACAGCTTATGAAAAACTGTTTTTT
CAWSSPGTAYEKLFF
>TRBV11-2|TRBJ1-6|.|.|14
TGTGCCAGCAGCTCACAGCTTTTGGATTCACCCCTCCACTTT
CASSSQLLDSPLHF
>TRBV11-2|TRBJ2-1|.|few|14
TGTGCCAGCAGGACGATCCGGGACTCCCCCAAGCAGTTCTTC
CASRTIRDSPKQFF
>TRBV21-1|TRBJ1-2|.|.|16
TGTGCCAGCAGCAAAGGAGACAGGGCCGTGGAGAATGGCTACACCTTC
CASSKGDRAVENGYTF
>TRBV7-2|TRBJ2-7|.|.|16
TGTGCCAGCAGCAGACTACCGGGTCCTACCTCCTACGAGCAGTACTTC
CASSRLPGPTSYEQYF
>TRBV18|TRBJ2-5|.|.|17
TGTGCCAGCTCACCACCGGGCGAACAGCTCCAAATTCTGACCCAGTACTTC
CASSPPGEQLQILTQYF
>TRBV18|TRBJ1-3|.|few|15
TGTGCCAGCTCACCACAGAAGGGGGATGGAAACACCATATATTTT
CASSPQKGDGNTIYF
>TRBV5-1|TRBJ2-3|TRBD1|few|16
TGCGCCAGCAGCCCCACCGGGACAGGGGGGATAGATACGCAGTATTTT
CASSPTGTGGIDTQYF
>TRBV7-9|TRBJ1-1|TRBD1|few|16
TGTGCCAGCAGGCCGGACAGGGGAATAGTGAACACTGAAGCTTTCTTT
CASRPDRGIVNTEAFF
>TRBV2|TRBJ2-3|.|.|14
TGTGCCAGCAGTGTCTTGGCAGGCACAGATACGCAGTATTTT
CASSVLAGTDTQYF
>TRBV11-2|TRBJ1-2|.|.|14
TGTGCCAGCAGCTTAGGGCGGGATCTTGGCGGCTACACCTTC
CASSLGRDLGGYTF
>TRBV7-2|TRBJ2-3|.|few|13
TGTGCCAGCAGCTCTCGGACTATTGATACGCAGTATTTT
CASSSRTIDTQYF
>TRBV11-2|TRBJ2-6|TRBD2|few|19
TGTGCCAGCAGCCCATTAGCGGGGGGGCCTGGCTCTGGGGCCAACGTCCTGACTTTC
CASSPLAGGPGSGANVLTF
>TRBV15|TRBJ2-2|.|.|13
TGTGCCACCAGCGGACGACAGACCGGGGAGCTGTTTTTT
CATSGRQTGELFF
>TRBV5-1|TRBJ2-5|TRBD2|.|16
TGCGCCAGCAGCTTGGCCAAAGTTAGCGGGAGAGAGACCCAGTACTTC
CASSLAKVSGRETQYF
>TRBV10-3|TRBJ1-6|.|.|13
TGTGCCACCCAGGTGGTCTATAATTCACCCCTCCACTTT
CATQVVYNSPLHF
>TRBV10-3|TRBJ1-2|.|.|12
TGTGCCATCAGTGAAGGGGGCTATGGCTACACCTTC
CAISEGGYGYTF
>TRBV4-2|TRBJ1-2|TRBD1|few|16
TGTGCCAGCAGCCAAGGGACAGGGGGCAAGAACTATGGCTACACCTTC
CASSQGTGGKNYGYTF
>TRBV18|TRBJ1-1|TRBD1|.|15
TGTGCCAGCTCACCAGTCAGGGGGCGAGGAACTGAAGCTTTCTTT
CASSPVRGRGTEAFF
>TRBV6-4|TRBJ1-1|.|.|15
TGTGCCAGCAGTGCGCGGTCCGACAGTTCCACTGAAGCTTTCTTT
CASSARSDSSTEAFF